Listed below are T cell receptor beta chains from one sample, sequenced in a study of blood T cells in healthy people across ages. TCRdb used MiXCR to reprocess the 5' RACE reads, holding one entry per CDR3 protein. In the table there are about 670,000 distinct CDR3 sequences, roughly two fifths of which are singletons. Material: blood. These receptors all come from a man older than 75 in good health. Both conserved end residues are part of each CDR3. The D gene is left open where the match is weak. For some rows the clone size is stated as once, few or many, or as a class when expanded; others skip it.

d_call,j_call,v_call,clone_size,cdr3_nt,cdr3_aa
NA,TRBJ1-5,TRBV6-2/TRBV6-3,few,TGTGCCAGCAGAAGAGTGGCAGCTGAGAATCAGCCCCAGCATTTT,CASRRVAAENQPQHF
NA,TRBJ2-7,TRBV20-1,NA,TGCAGTGCTAGGTTTCGGGGGAGGCTTTTGTACGAGCAGTACTTC,CSARFRGRLLYEQYF
NA,TRBJ2-3,TRBV6-2/TRBV6-3,NA,TGTGCCAGCAGTCGAGGTGGGCCTAGCACAGATACGCAGTATTTT,CASSRGGPSTDTQYF
NA,TRBJ1-6,TRBV7-9,NA,TGTGCCAGCGCCTCGGAGTCAGCCCTCCACTTT,CASASESALHF
TRBD2,TRBJ2-7,TRBV7-6,few,TGTGCCAGCAGCTTAAAGACTAGCGGGAGTGGCAACGAGCAGTACTTC,CASSLKTSGSGNEQYF
NA,TRBJ2-7,TRBV29-1,few,TGCAGCGCGAGGGGGGGGCCACGAACTGGCGAGCAGTACTTC,CSARGGPRTGEQYF
TRBD2,TRBJ2-3,TRBV28,NA,TGTGCCAGCAGTTTATTGTCTAGCGGGAGGGCCCTCGATACGCAGTATTTT,CASSLLSSGRALDTQYF
TRBD1,TRBJ1-4,TRBV27,few,TGTGCCAGCAGTTCCAGGGGGCGGGAATCGAATGAAAAACTGTTTTTT,CASSSRGRESNEKLFF
NA,TRBJ2-1,TRBV5-1,many,TGCGCCAGCAGCTTATCCTTGCAGACCTACAATGAGCAGTTCTTC,CASSLSLQTYNEQFF
NA,TRBJ2-3,TRBV3-1,NA,TGTGCCAGCAGCCTCCTCCCCACGCGGACTAGCACAGATACGCAGTATTTT,CASSLLPTRTSTDTQYF
TRBD1,TRBJ1-6,TRBV20-1,few,TGCAGTGCTAGAACCACGACAGGGGAGCGATCACCCCTCCACTTT,CSARTTTGERSPLHF
NA,TRBJ1-2,TRBV20-1,NA,TGCAGTGCTGTGACAGAGAATAACTATGGCTACACCTTC,CSAVTENNYGYTF
TRBD2,TRBJ2-7,TRBV3-1,few,TGTGCCAGCGGAACCGGACTAGCGGATAACTACGAGCAGTACTTC,CASGTGLADNYEQYF
TRBD1,TRBJ2-5,TRBV2,few,TGTGCCAGCAGTGAAGCGAGGACAGGGACGGAGACCCAGTACTTC,CASSEARTGTETQYF
TRBD1,TRBJ2-7,TRBV29-1,many,TGCAGCGTTGAAGGGAGGACAGGGTGGGACGAGCAGTACTTC,CSVEGRTGWDEQYF
NA,TRBJ2-4,TRBV27,once,TGTGCCAGCAGTTTAATGGGGGGGGGCATCGACAAAAACATTCAGTACTTC,CASSLMGGGIDKNIQYF
TRBD2,TRBJ2-1,TRBV7-9,NA,TGTGCCAGCAGCTCCCACCAGCGGGGAGACTACAATGAGCAGTTCTTC,CASSSHQRGDYNEQFF